The source of this TCR beta chain is a study of T cell responses to AZD1222 COVID-19 vaccine. The study's findings and limits: Vaccination with two AZD1222 doses was followed by a rise in Spike-specific TCR breadth and depth. Vaccine-related CD4 TCRs covered spike, predominating at 160-218 and 743-854.

The assay was immunoSEQ multiplex PCR, and TCRdb's table has in-frame clones only and misses some. The sample holds 55,000 to 70,000 clones; around four fifths are singletons and the top ten take over 10%. Germline values: CDR1 SEHNR, CDR2 FQNEAQ (reference sequence). V lost 8 bases, J lost 1 base, and 12 bases lay in between. The CDR3 totals 13 residues. Comment on this clone: Its antigen is unidentified.

The sample consisted of peripheral blood, taken on day 0 of AZD1222 vaccination. The source of this sequence is an adult in good health. The chain employs TRBV7-9 and TRBJ2-7; a possible D gene is TRBD2 (5 bases). The CDR3 sequence is CASGTGRSYEQYF. The CDR3 nucleotides are TGTGCCAGCGGCACGGGGAGATCCTACGAGCAGTACTTC.